The 31 T cell receptor beta chains below come from one sample, sequenced in a study of cytomegalovirus exposure and HLA in healthy donors. Primers for the PCR totalled 60 Vbeta and 13 Jbeta. This table comes from immunoSEQ multiplex PCR, and its TCRdb copy is limited to in-frame clones, with some not included. The sample shows some 180,000 clones, 79% of them seen only once. The sequenced sample was PBMCs. These receptors originate from a woman in her thirties in good health and CMV-seropositive.

The V call is TRBV7-8, the J call TRBJ1-5; 10 bases map to TRBD1. J was trimmed by 4 bases and V by 5 bases; bases with no gene match: 14. Germline V gives CDR1 SGHVS, CDR2 FQNEAQ. This CDR3 region has 18 residues. The CDR3, as DNA: TGTGCCAGCAGCCCCCTAGGACGGACAGGGGGGAAAAATCAGCCCCAGCATTTT. It translates to CASSPLGRTGGKNQPQHF.

The chain employs TRBV6-5 and TRBJ1-2; 7 bases are a match to TRBD1. Germline-derived CDR1 and CDR2 are MNHEY and SVGAGI. J gave up 4 bases and V 0 bases, and 2 bases lay outside the gene matches. CDR3 length: 14 residues. The DNA of the CDR3 is TGTGCCAGCAGTTACTCGAGGGGGCCCTATGGCTACACCTTC. Amino acids: CASSYSRGPYGYTF.

The J gene is TRBJ2-7, the V gene TRBV7-9, with a weak D call TRBD1 (6 bases). Trimming pared 5 bases from V and 2 bases from J, leaving 13 bases between. Germline loops: CDR1 SEHNR, CDR2 FQNEAQ (reference sequence). This CDR3 is built from 14 residues. The CDR3 DNA follows: TGTGCCAGCAGCCCCCGGGACATAACCTACGAGCAGTACTTC. Its translation: CASSPRDITYEQYF.

Details on this clone: A read error may produce the germline difference seen at one junction end. This chain connects TRBV2 to TRBJ2-5; 7 nucleotides align to TRBD2. The CDR3 has 12 residues. Germline V gene lookup returns CDR1 SNHLY and CDR2 FYNNEI. CDR3 residues: CALRGLEVPPNF. DNA of the CDR3: TGTGCTCTGAGAGGACTAGAGGTTCCTCCTAACTTC.

The rearrangement joins TRBV29-1 to TRBJ2-7; 8 nucleotides align to TRBD1. V shed 5 bases, J shed 5 bases, and the junction held 8 bases outside the gene matches. The CDR3 spans 13 residues. Germline V gene sequence: CDR1 SQVTM, CDR2 ANQGSEA. CDR3 nucleotide sequence: TGCAGCGTTTGGAGGACAGGGTACAACGAGCAGTACTTC. Protein sequence: CSVWRTGYNEQYF.

J is TRBJ2-2 and V is TRBV10-3; D is unclear. Germline V gene sequence: CDR1 ENHRY, CDR2 SYGVKD. V lost 3 bases and J 11 bases, leaving 16 bases between the germline ends. The CDR3 consists of 14 residues. In DNA, the CDR3 is TGTGCCATCAGTGACGGCCGTACAGAGTTAGAGCTGTTTTTT. Its translation is CAISDGRTELELFF.

This sequence joins TRBV10-3 and TRBJ1-1; D is unclear. The V gene lost 0 bases and the J gene lost 0 bases, with 11 bases spanning the gap. The V gene's germline CDR1 is ENHRY and CDR2 SYGVKD. This CDR3 contains 16 residues. As DNA, the CDR3 is TGTGCCATCAGTGAGTCTCGGGGAATCATGAACACTGAAGCTTTCTTT. Protein: CAISESRGIMNTEAFF.

The V call is TRBV5-6, the J call TRBJ1-2; perhaps TRBD1 as D (6 bases). The CDR3 runs to 14 residues. Germline values: CDR1 SGHDT, CDR2 YYEEEE. Trimming removed 0 bases at V and 4 bases at J, with 10 bases between. The CDR3 DNA follows: TGTGCCAGCAGCTTGGCAGGGGACCGCTATGGCTACACCTTC. Its translation is CASSLAGDRYGYTF.

This clone came up a few times. This chain joins TRBV15 and TRBJ1-6; 7 nucleotides match TRBD1. Germline assignment: CDR1 LNHNV and CDR2 YYDKDF (reference sequence). J was trimmed by 5 bases and V by 0 bases; bases with no gene match: 4. This CDR3 region has 16 residues. For the CDR3, the DNA is TGTGCCACCAGCAGAGATGAGGGGGCGAATAATTCACCCCTCCACTTT. It codes for CATSRDEGANNSPLHF.

This clone was seen once. The chain couples TRBV10-3 to TRBJ2-7; 10 nucleotides line up with TRBD1. This CDR3 contains 12 residues. CDR1 is ENHRY and CDR2 is SYGVKD in the germline V gene. The CDR3 coding sequence is TGTGGCTCGGGGACAGGGGATCACGAGCAGTACTTC. Its translation: CGSGTGDHEQYF.

The chain links TRBV9 to TRBJ2-7; 8 bases are shared with TRBD2. CDR3 length equals 15 residues. V lost 2 bases to trimming and J lost 3 bases; unmatched junction nucleotides: 7. Germline V gene lookup returns CDR1 SGDLS and CDR2 YYNGEE. CDR3 sequence: CASSVHGGAGYEQYF. The DNA of the CDR3 is TGTGCCAGCAGCGTTCACGGGGGGGCCGGCTACGAGCAGTACTTC.

The chain employs TRBV5-1 and TRBJ2-3; D might be TRBD2 (6 bases). Trimming pared 4 bases from V and 0 bases from J, leaving 12 bases between. This CDR3 spans 15 amino acids. Germline CDR1 is SGHRS and CDR2 is YFSETQ. The CDR3 nucleotides are TGCGCCAGCAGCCCGGGAGCGGGTAGCACAGATACGCAGTATTTT. This sequence encodes CASSPGAGSTDTQYF.

The chain combines TRBV7-2 with TRBJ1-2; 7 bases line up with TRBD1. J was trimmed by 8 bases and V by 5 bases; bases with no gene match: 11. In germline, CDR1 is SGHTA, CDR2 FQGNSA. This CDR3 has 14 residues. This chain's CDR3 is CASSPPWTGKGYTF. In DNA form, the CDR3 reads TGTGCCAGCAGCCCGCCTTGGACAGGAAAGGGCTACACCTTC.

The chain links TRBV6-6 to TRBJ1-4; D gene unclear. Germline V CDR1 and CDR2: MNHNY, SVGAGI (reference sequence). The ends were cut back, 2 bases at V and 6 bases at J, with 10 bases in the middle. The CDR3 has 14 amino acids. CDR3: CASSYEGRYEKLFF. The CDR3 region has the DNA TGTGCCAGCAGTTACGAAGGGAGATATGAAAAACTGTTTTTT.

The chain carries TRBV7-7 and TRBJ2-5; no firm D call. Deletions cut 5 bases from V and 4 bases from J, with 14 bases between. CDR1 and CDR2 from the germline V gene are SSHAT and FNYEAQ (reference sequence). The CDR3 is 14 amino acids. CDR3 bases: TGTGCCAGCAGCAACCTGACACCGAGAGAGACCCAGTACTTC. Its protein product is CASSNLTPRETQYF.

This clone was seen more than once but under ten times. V and J are TRBV5-1 and TRBJ2-1, with a weak D call TRBD2 (5 bases). This CDR3 is 15 amino acids long. Germline lookup yields CDR1 SGHRS and CDR2 YFSETQ. Trimming left V 4 bases short and J 9 bases short, with 20 bases between. CDR3 nucleotide sequence: TGCGCCAGCAGCCTCCAGACTCCTAATCGGGGTGAGCAGTTCTTC. Translating gives CASSLQTPNRGEQFF.

V gene TRBV7-8 combines with J gene TRBJ2-3; the D gene is possibly TRBD2 (6 bases). Looked up from germline, CDR1 is SGHVS and CDR2 is FQNEAQ. The CDR3 contains 14 residues. Trimming removed 5 bases from V and 2 bases from J, with 11 bases in between. The CDR3: CASSPGLYTDTQYF. As DNA, the CDR3 is TGTGCCAGCAGCCCAGGACTATACACAGATACGCAGTATTTT.

This clone was seen a handful of times. The V gene is TRBV6-5, the J gene TRBJ2-5; 8 bases line up with TRBD2. The V gene's germline CDR1 is MNHEY and CDR2 SVGAGI. Trimming cost V 4 bases and J 5 bases; bases outside gene matches: 9. The CDR3 is made up of 15 amino acids. CDR3 bases: TGTGCCAGCAGTTTGCGGGGGGCCGGATTCGAGACCCAGTACTTC. Amino acid sequence: CASSLRGAGFETQYF.

This clone was picked up a small number of times. The chain recombines TRBV19 with TRBJ2-3, with 8 bases identical to TRBD2. This CDR3 is 14 amino acids long. With V trimmed by 3 bases and J by 3 bases, 2 bases remained unmatched. The germline V gene has CDR1 LNHDA and CDR2 SQIVND (reference sequence). As DNA, the CDR3 is TGTGCCAGTAGTATCGGACTAGCAACAGATACGCAGTATTTT. It translates to CASSIGLATDTQYF. The full variable domain, completed using reference TRBV19 and TRBJ2-3, is DGGITQSPKYLFRKEGQNVTLSCEQNLNHDAMYWYRQDPGQGLRLIYYSQIVNDFQKGDIAEGYSVSREKKESFPLTVTSAQKNPTAFYLCASSIGLATDTQYFGPGTRLTVL.

The chain couples TRBV7-2 to TRBJ1-2; 7 nucleotides align to TRBD1. The CDR3 is made up of 15 amino acids. Germline-derived CDR1 and CDR2 are SGHTA and FQGNSA. The V gene end was trimmed by 2 bases and the J gene end by 8 bases; junction bases not matched to a gene: 11. The DNA for the CDR3 is TGTGCCAGCAGCTTATACGAACAGGGGACGCCCGGCTACACCTTC. Residues: CASSLYEQGTPGYTF.

This chain uses TRBV29-1 with TRBJ1-1; 7 bases are a match to TRBD1. Trimming took 7 bases from V and 4 from J; bases not matched to a gene: 15. Germline CDR1 reads SQVTM; CDR2 reads ANQGSEA. The CDR3 is 15 residues long. CDR3 sequence reads: CSALRTGRAGTEAFF. The CDR3 DNA reads TGCAGCGCTCTCCGGACAGGTCGGGCGGGCACTGAAGCTTTCTTT.

The chain is built from TRBV27 and TRBJ1-1, with D perhaps TRBD1 (6 bases). Germline loops: CDR1 MNHEY, CDR2 SMNVEV (reference sequence). The CDR3 runs to 14 residues. Trimming stripped 5 bases from V and 5 bases from J, with 15 bases between. For the CDR3, the DNA is TGTGCCAGCAGTCCTGAGGGGGGGGCAACTGAAGCTTTCTTT. This sequence encodes CASSPEGGATEAFF.

The chain recombines TRBV6-1 with TRBJ2-7; D ambiguous. The CDR3 covers 15 residues. The V gene's germline CDR1 is MNHNS and CDR2 SASEGT. V lost 6 bases and J lost 3, with 18 bases in between. The CDR3 DNA follows: TGTGCCAGCAGGCAAGAGGCCGACCATGGCTACGAGCAGTACTTC. Its translation is CASRQEADHGYEQYF.

This clone appeared a single time. This chain connects TRBV9 to TRBJ2-7; 7 nucleotides match TRBD1. Trimming removed 0 bases from V and 4 bases from J; junction bases left unmatched: 16. This CDR3 contains 18 residues. Per the germline V gene, CDR1 is SGDLS and CDR2 is YYNGEE. The CDR3 bases are TGTGCCAGCAGCGTAGGAGTTGGGGACAGTCCGGCCCAATACGAGCAGTACTTC. Protein product: CASSVGVGDSPAQYEQYF.

V and J are TRBV18 and TRBJ2-7, with 8 nucleotides matching TRBD1. The CDR3 consists of 13 residues. Germline V gene sequence: CDR1 KGHSH, CDR2 LQKENI. Trimming took 3 bases from V and 13 from J; bases not matched to a gene: 11. DNA of the CDR3: TGTGCCAGCTCACCCCCGGACAGGGTTATGATTTACTTC. Encoded protein: CASSPPDRVMIYF. The full variable domain, in which reference TRBV18 and TRBJ2-7 provide the parts outside the CDR3, is NAGVMQNPRHLVRRRGQEARLRCSPMKGHSHVYWYRQLPEEGLKFMVYLQKENIIDESGMPKERFSAEFPKEGPSILRIQQVVRGDSAAYFCASSPPDRVMIYFGPGTRLTVT.

The CDR3: CASSSPAMGGGALAEQFF. In nucleotides, the CDR3 is TGTGCCAGCAGCTCCCCGGCCATGGGCGGGGGGGCTCTGGCTGAGCAGTTCTTC. The chain has TRBV5-4 and TRBJ2-1, with TRBD2 identical over 9 bases. CDR1 and CDR2 from the germline V gene are SGHNT and YYREEE (reference sequence). V lost 3 bases to trimming and J lost 9 bases; unmatched junction nucleotides: 19. This CDR3 region has 18 residues.

The V call is TRBV5-5, the J call TRBJ1-2; TRBD1 matches 7 bases. The CDR3 runs to 16 residues. The germline V gene encodes CDR1 SGHKS and CDR2 YYEKEE (reference sequence). Trimming cost V 3 bases and J 7 bases; bases outside gene matches: 15. DNA for the CDR3: TGTGCCAGCAGCTGGGAGAGGGGGCTGAGTACGGGTGGCTACACCTTC. It specifies CASSWERGLSTGGYTF.

The table lists this clone with a few counts. The V and J genes are TRBV11-3 and TRBJ2-5, with 8 nucleotides matching TRBD2. Losses at the gene ends were 3 bases for V and 2 bases for J; bases not matched to a gene: 2. In germline, CDR1 is SGHNT, CDR2 YENEEA. This CDR3 has 14 residues. The chain's CDR3 is CASSFGLAQETQYF. In nucleotides, the CDR3 is TGTGCCAGCAGCTTCGGACTAGCTCAAGAGACCCAGTACTTC.

V gene TRBV10-2 combines with J gene TRBJ2-2; 8 positions agree with TRBD2. V lost 2 bases and J lost 7; bases outside the gene matches: 6. From germline, CDR1 is WSHSY and CDR2 SAAADI. This CDR3 comprises 15 residues. The CDR3 nucleotides are TGCGCCAGCAGTGAGGGACTAGCTGGGGTCGGGGAGCTGTTTTTT. Translation gives CASSEGLAGVGELFF.

The genes are TRBV7-8 and TRBJ2-2; no firm D call. The CDR3 runs to 12 residues. CDR1 and CDR2 (germline): SGHVS, FQNEAQ. Trimming left V 6 bases short and J 9 bases short, with 11 bases between. Here the CDR3 reads CASRSTPRELFF. The CDR3 DNA sequence: TGTGCCAGCAGGTCCACACCGAGGGAGCTGTTTTTT.

This clone was detected once. This sequence joins TRBV10-1 and TRBJ1-4; 10 nucleotides line up with TRBD1. The V segment lost 8 bases and the J segment 7 bases; nucleotides outside the gene matches: 13. This CDR3 contains 16 residues. Germline V CDR1 and CDR2: WNHNN, SYGVQD (reference sequence). The CDR3 DNA reads TGCGCCAGCCTCCTCTTACGGGACAGGGGTGGTGAAAAACTGTTTTTT. The encoded protein is CASLLLRDRGGEKLFF.